This TCR beta chain stems from a study of STAT5B mutations in CD4+ large granular lymphocyte leukemia. Study-level findings and limits: Only five to seven CD4-sorted patient samples were compared with healthy controls for clonality. TRBV06-family usage was enriched in top patient clones (8/27) versus controls (2/35).

This clone was seen only once. Its target is not known. The CDR3 has 14 amino acids. Trimming left V 7 bases short and J 3 bases short, with 16 bases between. Germline assignment: CDR1 MDHEN and CDR2 SYDVKM. Measured with immunoSEQ multiplex PCR; TCRdb has only the in-frame clones, and not every one. The data contain more than 9,500 clones, about 80% of them seen just once; the ten biggest clones take up roughly three quarters. The genes are TRBV28 and TRBJ2-7; D uncertain. The sequence derives from a man in his sixties with CD4+ T-cell large granular lymphocyte leukemia. The source material was PBMCs. The CDR3 here is CASTNRAGHYEQYF. The DNA of the CDR3 is TGTGCCAGCACCAACCGGGCAGGTCACTACGAGCAGTACTTC.